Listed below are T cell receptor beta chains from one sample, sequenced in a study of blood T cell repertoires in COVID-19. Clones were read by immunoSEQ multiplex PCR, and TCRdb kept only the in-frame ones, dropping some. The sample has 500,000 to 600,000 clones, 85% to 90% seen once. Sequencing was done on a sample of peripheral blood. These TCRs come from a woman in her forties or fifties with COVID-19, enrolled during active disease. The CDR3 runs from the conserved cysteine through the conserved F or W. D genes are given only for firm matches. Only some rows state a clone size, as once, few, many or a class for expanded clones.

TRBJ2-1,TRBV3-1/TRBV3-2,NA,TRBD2,TGTGCCAGCAGCTCGCGGTCTAGCGGGGGTTACAATGAGCAGTTCTTC,CASSSRSSGGYNEQFF
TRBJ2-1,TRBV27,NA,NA,TGTGCCAGCAGCTCTAGGAAAGACAGCCAGGGATTCAATGAGCAGTTCTTC,CASSSRKDSQGFNEQFF
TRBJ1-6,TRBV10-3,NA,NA,TGTGCCATTGGACAGACCGGGTCACCCCTCCACTTT,CAIGQTGSPLHF
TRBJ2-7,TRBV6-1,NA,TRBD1,TGTGCCAGCAGTGAGGCGCGGGACAGGCGGAAGGAGCAGTACTTC,CASSEARDRRKEQYF
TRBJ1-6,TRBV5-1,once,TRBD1,TGCGCCAGCAGCTTGGCAGGGACAGAATATTCACCCCTCCACTTT,CASSLAGTEYSPLHF
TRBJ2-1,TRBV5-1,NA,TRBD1,TGCGCCAGCAGCTCGGGACAGGGAGTCGCCTACAATGAGCAGTTCTTC,CASSSGQGVAYNEQFF
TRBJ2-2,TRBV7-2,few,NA,TGTGCCAGCAAGGGGGGGTTGAACACCGGGGAGCTGTTTTTT,CASKGGLNTGELFF
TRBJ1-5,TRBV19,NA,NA,TGTGCCAGTAGTGCGGATAGCAATCAGCCCCAGCATTTT,CASSADSNQPQHF
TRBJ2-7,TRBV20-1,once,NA,TGCAGTGCTAGTCCGGACGGGGAGACCTACGAGCAGTACTTC,CSASPDGETYEQYF
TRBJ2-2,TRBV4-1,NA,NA,TGCGCCAGCAGCCAAATAGGAGGGCCCACCGGGGAGCTGTTTTTT,CASSQIGGPTGELFF
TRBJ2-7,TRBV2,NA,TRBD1,TGTGCCAGCAGTGCCCAACGACAGGGGAGGAACGAGCAGTACTTC,CASSAQRQGRNEQYF
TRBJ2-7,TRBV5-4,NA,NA,TGTGCCAGCAGCTTGGATTCGGGGGAGTCCTACGAGCAGTACTTC,CASSLDSGESYEQYF
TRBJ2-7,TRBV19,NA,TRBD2,TGTGCCACCCACGGGACTAGCGGGAGCTCCTACGAGCAGTACTTC,CATHGTSGSSYEQYF
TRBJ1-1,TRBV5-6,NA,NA,TGTGCCAGCAGCTTGTCGGAGGCCAATGAAGCTTTCTTT,CASSLSEANEAFF
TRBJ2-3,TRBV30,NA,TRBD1,TGTGCCTGGATACAGGGGGGCACAGATACGCAGTATTTT,CAWIQGGTDTQYF
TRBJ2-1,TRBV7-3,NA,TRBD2,TGTGCCAGCAGCTTAACACCTAGCGGGGGCCGCCACAATGAGCAGTTCTTC,CASSLTPSGGRHNEQFF
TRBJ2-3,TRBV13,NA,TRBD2,TGTGCCAGCAGCCGCCAGACTAGCGGGGGTTACACAGATACGCAGTATTTT,CASSRQTSGGYTDTQYF
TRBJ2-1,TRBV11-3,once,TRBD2,TGTGCCAGCAGCTTAGGTCGGGGGGTCTACAATGAGCAGTTCTTC,CASSLGRGVYNEQFF
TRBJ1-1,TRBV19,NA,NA,TGTGCCAGTAGTATAGGGCCAGGAAGTACTGAAGCTTTCTTT,CASSIGPGSTEAFF
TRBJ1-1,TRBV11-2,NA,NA,TGTGCCAGCAGCTTGGGGGGTTGGGCGAACACTGAAGCTTTCTTT,CASSLGGWANTEAFF
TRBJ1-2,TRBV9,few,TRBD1,TGTGCCAGCAGCGTAGGGACAGGGCTTTTAGACTATGGCTACACCTTC,CASSVGTGLLDYGYTF
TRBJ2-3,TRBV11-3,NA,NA,TGTGCCAGCAGCTTAGCCGGGGCAGATACGCAGTATTTT,CASSLAGADTQYF
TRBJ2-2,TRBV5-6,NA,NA,TGTGCCAGCAGCTCATACACCGGGGAGCTGTTTTTT,CASSSYTGELFF
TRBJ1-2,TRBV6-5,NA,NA,TGTGCCAGCAGTTACTCATTCGGTAACTATGGCTACACCTTC,CASSYSFGNYGYTF
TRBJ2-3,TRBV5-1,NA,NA,TGCGCCAGCAGCCTCCTGAGGGCAGATACGCAGTATTTT,CASSLLRADTQYF
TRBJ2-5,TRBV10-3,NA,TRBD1,TGTGCCATCAGTGGACAGGGTGGCCAAGAGACCCAGTACTTC,CAISGQGGQETQYF